This TCR beta chain was obtained from a study of post-analysis software for immune sequencing data. Across the whole study: The cohort encompassed relapsing-remitting, secondary progressive and progressive-relapsing multiple sclerosis disease courses. Overall study results and limits: Multiple sclerosis was associated with a significant reduction in normalized Chao1 diversity relative to controls. With TRBV5-6, TRBV5-1 and TRBV20-1 included, about five TRBV segments were more frequent in patients than in controls.

A remark on this clonotype: Its antigen is undetermined.

Germline V gives CDR1 SGHRS, CDR2 YFSETQ. This CDR3 contains 16 residues. The V end lost 0 bases, the J end lost 1 base, and 11 bases lay between the germline ends. Prepared libraries of TCR beta cDNA carried unique molecular identifiers. One entry per CDR3 protein results from TCRdb running MiXCR on the PCR reads. The repertoire holds some 890,000 distinct CDR3 sequences, with roughly 50% as singletons. The source of this sequence is a girl between 5 and 17 years old with multiple sclerosis. Input material: blood. The genes are TRBV5-1 and TRBJ1-5, with D possibly matching TRBD1 (5 bases). The CDR3 sequence is CASSLAGPGSNQPQHF. The CDR3 bases are TGCGCCAGCAGCTTGGCCGGGCCAGGGAGCAATCAGCCCCAGCATTTT.